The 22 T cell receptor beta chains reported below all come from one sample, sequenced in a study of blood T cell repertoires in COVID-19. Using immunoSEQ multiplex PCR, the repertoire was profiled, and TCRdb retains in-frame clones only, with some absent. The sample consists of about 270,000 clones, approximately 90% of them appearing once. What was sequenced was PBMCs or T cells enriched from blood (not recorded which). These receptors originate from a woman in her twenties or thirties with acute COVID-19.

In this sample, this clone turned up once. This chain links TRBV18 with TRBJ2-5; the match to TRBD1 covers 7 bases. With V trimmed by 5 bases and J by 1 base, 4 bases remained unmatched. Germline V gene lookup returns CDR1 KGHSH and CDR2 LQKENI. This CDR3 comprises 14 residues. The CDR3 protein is CASSRTGPQETQYF. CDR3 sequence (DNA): TGTGCCAGCTCAAGGACAGGTCCCCAAGAGACCCAGTACTTC.

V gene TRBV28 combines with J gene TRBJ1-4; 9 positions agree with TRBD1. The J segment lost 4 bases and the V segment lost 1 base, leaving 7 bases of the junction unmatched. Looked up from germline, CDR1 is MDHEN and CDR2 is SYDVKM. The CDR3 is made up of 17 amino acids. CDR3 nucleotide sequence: TGTGCCAGCAGTTTATCCGGGACAGGGTCTTATAATGAAAAACTGTTTTTT. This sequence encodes CASSLSGTGSYNEKLFF.

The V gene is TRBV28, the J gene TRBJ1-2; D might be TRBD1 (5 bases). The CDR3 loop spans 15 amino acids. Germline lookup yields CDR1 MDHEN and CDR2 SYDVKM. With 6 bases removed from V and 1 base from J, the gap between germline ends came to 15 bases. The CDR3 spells CASSLAPGLNYGYTF. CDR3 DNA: TGTGCCAGCAGCCTTGCTCCGGGACTTAACTATGGCTACACCTTC.

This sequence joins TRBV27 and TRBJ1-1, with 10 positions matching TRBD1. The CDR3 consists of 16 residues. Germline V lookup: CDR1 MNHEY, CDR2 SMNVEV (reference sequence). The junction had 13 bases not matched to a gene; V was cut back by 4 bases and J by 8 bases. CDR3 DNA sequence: TGTGCCAGCAGTTCCAATCGGTACCGGGACAGGGGCGAAGCTTTCTTT. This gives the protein CASSSNRYRDRGEAFF.

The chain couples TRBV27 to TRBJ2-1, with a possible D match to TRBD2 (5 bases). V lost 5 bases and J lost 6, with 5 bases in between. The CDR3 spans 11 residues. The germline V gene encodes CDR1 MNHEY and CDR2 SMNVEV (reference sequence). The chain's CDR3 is CASSRGNEQFF. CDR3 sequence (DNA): TGTGCCAGCAGTCGGGGCAATGAGCAGTTCTTC.

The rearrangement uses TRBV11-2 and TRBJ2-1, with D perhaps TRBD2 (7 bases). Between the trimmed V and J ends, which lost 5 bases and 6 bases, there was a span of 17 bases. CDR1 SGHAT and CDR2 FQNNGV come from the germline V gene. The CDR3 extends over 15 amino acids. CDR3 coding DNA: TGTGCCAGCAGCCCTATGGGGGAGGGGGGCAATGAGCAGTTCTTC. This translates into CASSPMGEGGNEQFF.

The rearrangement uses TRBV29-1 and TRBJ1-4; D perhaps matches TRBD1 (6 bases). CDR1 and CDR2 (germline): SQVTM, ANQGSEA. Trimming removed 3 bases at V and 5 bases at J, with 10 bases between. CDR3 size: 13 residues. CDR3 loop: CSVEAGANEKLFF. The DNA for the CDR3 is TGCAGCGTTGAGGCGGGGGCGAATGAAAAACTGTTTTTT.

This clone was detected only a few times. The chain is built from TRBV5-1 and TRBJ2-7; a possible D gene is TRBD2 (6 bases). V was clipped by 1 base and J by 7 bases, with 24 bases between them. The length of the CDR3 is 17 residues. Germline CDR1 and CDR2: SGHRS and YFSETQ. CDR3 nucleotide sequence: TGCGCCAGCAGCTTGTTTGGAGATCCCTTCGGGACTGAAGAGCAGTACTTC. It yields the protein CASSLFGDPFGTEEQYF.

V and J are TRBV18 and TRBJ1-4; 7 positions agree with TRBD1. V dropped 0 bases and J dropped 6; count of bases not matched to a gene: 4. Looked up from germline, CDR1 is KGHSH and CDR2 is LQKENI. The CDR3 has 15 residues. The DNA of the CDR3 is TGTGCCAGCTCACCACCTTCGACAGGGTATGAAAAACTGTTTTTT. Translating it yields CASSPPSTGYEKLFF.

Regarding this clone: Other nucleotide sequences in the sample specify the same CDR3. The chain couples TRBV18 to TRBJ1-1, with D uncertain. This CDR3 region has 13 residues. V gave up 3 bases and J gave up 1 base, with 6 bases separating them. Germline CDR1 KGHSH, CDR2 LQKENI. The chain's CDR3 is CASSPRQNTEAFF. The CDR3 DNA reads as TGTGCCAGCTCACCGAGACAGAACACTGAAGCTTTCTTT.

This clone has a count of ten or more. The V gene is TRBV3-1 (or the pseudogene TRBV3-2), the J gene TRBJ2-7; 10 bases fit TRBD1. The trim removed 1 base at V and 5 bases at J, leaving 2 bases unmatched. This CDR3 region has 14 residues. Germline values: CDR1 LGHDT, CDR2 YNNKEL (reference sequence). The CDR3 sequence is CASSQGQGADEQYF. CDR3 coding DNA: TGTGCCAGCAGCCAAGGACAGGGGGCGGACGAGCAGTACTTC.

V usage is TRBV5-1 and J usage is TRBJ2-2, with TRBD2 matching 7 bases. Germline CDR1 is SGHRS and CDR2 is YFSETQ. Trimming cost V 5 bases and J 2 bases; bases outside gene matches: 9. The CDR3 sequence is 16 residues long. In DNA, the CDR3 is TGCGCCAGCAGTCCCGGGACTACAATAAACACCGGGGAGCTGTTTTTT. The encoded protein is CASSPGTTINTGELFF.

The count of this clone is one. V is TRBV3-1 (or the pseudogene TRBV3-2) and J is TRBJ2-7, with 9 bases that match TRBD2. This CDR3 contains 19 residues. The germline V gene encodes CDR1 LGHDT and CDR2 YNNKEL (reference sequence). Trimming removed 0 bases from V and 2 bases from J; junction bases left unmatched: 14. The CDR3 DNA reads TGTGCCAGCAGCCAAGATATGGGTTTCGGACTAGCGACGACCTACGAGCAGTACTTC. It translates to CASSQDMGFGLATTYEQYF.

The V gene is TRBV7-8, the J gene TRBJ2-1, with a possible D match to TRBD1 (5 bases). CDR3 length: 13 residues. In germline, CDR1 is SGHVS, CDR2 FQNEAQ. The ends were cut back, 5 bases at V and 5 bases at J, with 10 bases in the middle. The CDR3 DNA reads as TGTGCCAGCAGCCCGCACAGGAACAATGAGCAGTTCTTC. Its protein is CASSPHRNNEQFF.

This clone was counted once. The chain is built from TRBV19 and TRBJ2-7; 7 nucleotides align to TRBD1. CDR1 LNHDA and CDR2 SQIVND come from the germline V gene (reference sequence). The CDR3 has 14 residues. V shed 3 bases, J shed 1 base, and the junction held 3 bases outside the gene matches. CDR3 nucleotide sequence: TGTGCCAGTAGTATCGGGACAGTTTCCTACGAGCAGTACTTC. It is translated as CASSIGTVSYEQYF.

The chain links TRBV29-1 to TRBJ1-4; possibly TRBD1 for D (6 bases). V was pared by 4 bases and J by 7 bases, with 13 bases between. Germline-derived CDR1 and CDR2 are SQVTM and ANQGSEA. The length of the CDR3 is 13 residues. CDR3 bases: TGCAGCGTTGGGCTGGGGGCGGTTGAAAAACTGTTTTTT. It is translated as CSVGLGAVEKLFF.

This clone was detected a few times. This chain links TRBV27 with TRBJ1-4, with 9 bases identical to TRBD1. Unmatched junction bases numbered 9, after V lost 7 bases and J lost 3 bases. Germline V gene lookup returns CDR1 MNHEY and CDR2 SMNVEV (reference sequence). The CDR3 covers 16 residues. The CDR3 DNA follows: TGTGCCAGCAAAGAACAGGGGGCCGGTCCTAATGAAAAACTGTTTTTT. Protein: CASKEQGAGPNEKLFF.

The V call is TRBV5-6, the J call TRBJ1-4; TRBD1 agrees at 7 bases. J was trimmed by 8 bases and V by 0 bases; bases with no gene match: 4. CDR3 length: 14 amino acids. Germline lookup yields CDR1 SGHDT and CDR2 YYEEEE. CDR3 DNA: TGTGCCAGCAGCTTGGGACAGGGACGGGAAAAACTGTTTTTT. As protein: CASSLGQGREKLFF.

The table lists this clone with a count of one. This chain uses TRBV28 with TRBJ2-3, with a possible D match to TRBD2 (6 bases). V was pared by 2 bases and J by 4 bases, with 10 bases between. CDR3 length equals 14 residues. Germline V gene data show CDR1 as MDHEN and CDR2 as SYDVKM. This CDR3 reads CASSLRGGPDTQYF. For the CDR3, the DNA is TGTGCCAGCAGTTTACGGGGAGGCCCAGATACGCAGTATTTT.

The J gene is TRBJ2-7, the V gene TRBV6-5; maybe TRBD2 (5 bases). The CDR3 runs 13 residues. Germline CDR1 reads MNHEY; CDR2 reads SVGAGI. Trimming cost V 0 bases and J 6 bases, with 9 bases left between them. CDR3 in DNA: TGTGCCAGCAGTTACTCACGAGGACTCGAGCAGTACTTC. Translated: CASSYSRGLEQYF.

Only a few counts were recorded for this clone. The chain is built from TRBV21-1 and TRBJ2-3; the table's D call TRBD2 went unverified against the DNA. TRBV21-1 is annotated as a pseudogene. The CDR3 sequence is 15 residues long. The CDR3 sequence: CASSKFPRSGDTQYF. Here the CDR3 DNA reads TGTGCCAGCAGCAAATTCCCGCGAAGCGGGGATACGCAGTATTTT.

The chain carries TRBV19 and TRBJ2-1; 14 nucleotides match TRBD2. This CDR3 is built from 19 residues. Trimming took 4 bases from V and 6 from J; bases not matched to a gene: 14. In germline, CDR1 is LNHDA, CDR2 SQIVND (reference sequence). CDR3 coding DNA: TGTGCCAGTAGTAACGTCCCGGGACGTGGACTAGCGGGAGGCAATGAGCAGTTCTTC. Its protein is CASSNVPGRGLAGGNEQFF. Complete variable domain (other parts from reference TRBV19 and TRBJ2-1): DGGITQSPKYLFRKEGQNVTLSCEQNLNHDAMYWYRQDPGQGLRLIYYSQIVNDFQKGDIAEGYSVSREKKESFPLTVTSAQKNPTAFYLCASSNVPGRGLAGGNEQFFGPGTRLTVL.